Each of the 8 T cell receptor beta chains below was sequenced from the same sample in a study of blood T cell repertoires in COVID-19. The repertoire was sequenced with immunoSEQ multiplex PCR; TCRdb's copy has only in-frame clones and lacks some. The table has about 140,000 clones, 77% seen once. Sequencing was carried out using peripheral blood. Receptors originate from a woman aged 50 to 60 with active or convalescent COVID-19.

The CDR3 DNA follows: TGTGCCAGTAGGGGGACAGGGGTAAGGAATCAGCCCCAGCATTTT. This sequence encodes CASRGTGVRNQPQHF. The chain joins TRBV19 to TRBJ1-5, with 10 positions matching TRBD1. The J segment lost 4 bases and the V segment lost 6 bases, leaving 6 bases of the junction unmatched. The V gene's germline CDR1 is LNHDA and CDR2 SQIVND (reference sequence). The CDR3 contains 15 residues.

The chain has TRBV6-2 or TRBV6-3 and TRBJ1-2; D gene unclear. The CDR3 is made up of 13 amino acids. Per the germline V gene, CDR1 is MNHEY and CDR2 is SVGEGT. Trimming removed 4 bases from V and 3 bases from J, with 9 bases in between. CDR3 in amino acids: CASSSLGDYGYTF. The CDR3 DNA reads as TGTGCCAGCAGTTCCTTAGGAGACTATGGCTACACCTTC.

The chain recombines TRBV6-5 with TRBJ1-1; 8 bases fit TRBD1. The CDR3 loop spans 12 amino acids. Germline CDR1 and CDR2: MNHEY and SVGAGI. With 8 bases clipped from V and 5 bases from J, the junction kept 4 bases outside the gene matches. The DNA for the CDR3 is TGTGCCAGCGACAGGGGTCTTACTGAAGCTTTCTTT. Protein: CASDRGLTEAFF.

CDR3 DNA sequence: TGTGCCACCTCTCAGGGTAATTCACCCCTCCACTTT. It specifies CATSQGNSPLHF. The chain carries TRBV6-5 and TRBJ1-6; TRBD1 is a possible D gene (5 bases). The CDR3 consists of 12 residues. Germline lookup yields CDR1 MNHEY and CDR2 SVGAGI. Trimming removed 10 bases at V and 6 bases at J, with 10 bases between.

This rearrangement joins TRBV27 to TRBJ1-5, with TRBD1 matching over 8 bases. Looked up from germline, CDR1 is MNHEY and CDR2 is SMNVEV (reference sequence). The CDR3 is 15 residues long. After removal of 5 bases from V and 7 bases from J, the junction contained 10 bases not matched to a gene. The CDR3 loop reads CASSRQGSSGQPQHF. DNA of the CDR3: TGTGCCAGCAGTCGACAGGGGAGTTCGGGACAGCCCCAGCATTTT.

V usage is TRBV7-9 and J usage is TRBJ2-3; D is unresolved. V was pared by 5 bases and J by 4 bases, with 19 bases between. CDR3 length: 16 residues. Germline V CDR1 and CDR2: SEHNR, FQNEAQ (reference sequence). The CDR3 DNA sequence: TGTGCCAGCAGCCAGGATGGGCCGAGTCTGGCAGATACGCAGTATTTT. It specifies CASSQDGPSLADTQYF. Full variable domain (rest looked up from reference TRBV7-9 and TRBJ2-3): DTGVSQNPRHKITKRGQNVTFRCDPISEHNRLYWYRQTLGQGPEFLTYFQNEAQLEKSRLLSDRFSAERPKGSFSTLEIQRTEQGDSAMYLCASSQDGPSLADTQYFGPGTRLTVL.

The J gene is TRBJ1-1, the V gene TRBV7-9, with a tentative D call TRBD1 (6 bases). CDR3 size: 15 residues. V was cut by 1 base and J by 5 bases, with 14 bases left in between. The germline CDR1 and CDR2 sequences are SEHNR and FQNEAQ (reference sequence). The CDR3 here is CASSLVLGALTEAFF. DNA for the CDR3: TGTGCCAGCAGCTTAGTGCTGGGGGCGTTGACTGAAGCTTTCTTT.

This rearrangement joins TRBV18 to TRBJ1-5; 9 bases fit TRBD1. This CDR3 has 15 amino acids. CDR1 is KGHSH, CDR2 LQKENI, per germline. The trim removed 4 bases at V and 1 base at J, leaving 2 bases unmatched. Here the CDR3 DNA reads TGTGCCAGCTCACTAGGACAGGGGAGCAATCAGCCCCAGCATTTT. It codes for CASSLGQGSNQPQHF.